A single sample is the source of the 30 T cell receptor beta chains below, sequenced in a study of blood T cell repertoires in COVID-19. This table comes from immunoSEQ multiplex PCR, and its TCRdb copy is limited to in-frame clones, with some not included. The sample holds tens of thousands of clones, about nine tenths seen once. The sample taken for sequencing was peripheral blood. Receptors originate from a middle-aged woman with active COVID-19.

The rearrangement joins TRBV5-1 to TRBJ1-2; TRBD1 matches at 10 bases. V dropped 7 bases and J dropped 7; count of bases not matched to a gene: 10. The CDR3 runs to 14 residues. Germline V CDR1 and CDR2: SGHRS, YFSETQ. The CDR3 is CASGQRQGASGYTF. DNA for the CDR3: TGCGCCAGCGGACAGAGACAGGGGGCATCTGGCTACACCTTC.

The chain carries TRBV5-6 and TRBJ1-2; the D is unclear. V was clipped by 4 bases and J by 0 bases, with 10 bases between them. The CDR3 extends over 14 amino acids. Germline V gives CDR1 SGHDT, CDR2 YYEEEE. The CDR3 loop is CASSHLGTNYGYTF. In DNA form, the CDR3 reads TGTGCCAGCAGCCACCTAGGAACTAACTATGGCTACACCTTC.

The rearrangement joins TRBV18 to TRBJ1-2, with D possibly TRBD1 on 6 matching bases. The CDR3 runs to 15 residues. Trimming removed 1 base at V and 5 bases at J, with 14 bases between. Germline-derived CDR1 and CDR2 are KGHSH and LQKENI. CDR3 residues: CASSPLATGDYGYTF. The DNA for the CDR3 is TGTGCCAGCTCACCACTTGCGACAGGAGATTATGGCTACACCTTC.

The V call is TRBV7-3, the J call TRBJ2-5; 11 bases align to TRBD2. J gave up 4 bases and V 5 bases, and 6 bases lay outside the gene matches. The germline V gene encodes CDR1 SGHTA and CDR2 FQGTGA. The CDR3 extends over 15 amino acids. CDR3 coding DNA: TGTGCCAGCAGCACTAGCGGGGGTGCGTCAGAGACCCAGTACTTC. Amino acid sequence: CASSTSGGASETQYF.

The chain combines TRBV6-2 or TRBV6-3 with TRBJ1-2; 8 positions match TRBD1. The germline CDR1 and CDR2 sequences are MNHEY and SVGEGT. CDR3 length equals 17 residues. After removal of 6 bases from V and 0 bases from J, the junction contained 12 bases not matched to a gene. DNA of the CDR3: TGTGCCAGCAGCAACCGGGACAGGCGAATTTCTAACTATGGCTACACCTTC. Translation gives CASSNRDRRISNYGYTF.

The gene calls are TRBV27 and TRBJ2-2, with D perhaps TRBD2 (6 bases). The length of the CDR3 is 14 residues. Germline V CDR1 and CDR2: MNHEY, SMNVEV (reference sequence). V lost 3 bases, J lost 6 bases, and 11 bases lay in between. The CDR3 nucleotides are TGTGCCAGCAGTTTCTATTGGGGGGCCGGGGAGCTGTTTTTT. This gives the protein CASSFYWGAGELFF.

The genes are TRBV3-1 (or the pseudogene TRBV3-2) and TRBJ2-3; 7 bases agree with TRBD2. The CDR3 length is 16 residues. V was pared by 1 base and J by 0 bases, with 4 bases of the junction left unmatched. Germline V gene data show CDR1 as LGHDT and CDR2 as YNNKEL (reference sequence). The CDR3 is CASSQVRRESTDTQYF. The CDR3 DNA follows: TGTGCCAGCAGCCAAGTTCGGCGGGAGAGCACAGATACGCAGTATTTT.

The rearrangement links TRBV7-9 to TRBJ1-3; D is undetermined. CDR1 SEHNR and CDR2 FQNEAQ come from the germline V gene (reference sequence). The CDR3 runs to 14 residues. V was shortened by 2 bases and J by 1 base, with 6 bases between the two germline ends. The CDR3 here is CASSLRASGNTIYF. The DNA of the CDR3 is TGTGCCAGCAGCTTACGCGCATCTGGAAACACCATATATTTT.

The chain joins TRBV5-1 to TRBJ2-1; TRBD2 matches 8 bases. V trimming: 0 bases; J trimming: 6 bases; junction bases outside the gene matches: 5. The CDR3 is 15 residues long. Germline V gives CDR1 SGHRS, CDR2 YFSETQ. The CDR3 DNA reads as TGCGCCAGCAGCTTGGATGCCCGGGGGGGCAATGAGCAGTTCTTC. It translates to CASSLDARGGNEQFF.

The rearrangement uses TRBV7-2 and TRBJ2-1; D might be TRBD2 (6 bases). Germline-derived CDR1 and CDR2 are SGHTA and FQGNSA. The CDR3 runs to 14 residues. With 1 base removed from V and 4 bases from J, the gap between germline ends came to 8 bases. CDR3 residues: CASSLDAGYNEQFF. CDR3 nucleotide sequence: TGTGCCAGCAGCTTAGACGCGGGGTACAATGAGCAGTTCTTC.

The chain joins TRBV9 to TRBJ2-5; weak D call: TRBD2 (5 bases). V was cut by 0 bases and J by 5 bases, with 11 bases left in between. The CDR3 runs to 14 residues. The germline V gene encodes CDR1 SGDLS and CDR2 YYNGEE. CDR3 protein: CASSVERGRETQYF. DNA of the CDR3: TGTGCCAGCAGCGTAGAACGGGGTCGGGAGACCCAGTACTTC.

The chain joins TRBV11-3 to TRBJ2-1; D is uncertain. V lost 1 base and J 0 bases, leaving 7 bases between the germline ends. Germline CDR1 reads SGHNT; CDR2 reads YENEEA. CDR3 length: 15 residues. The CDR3 here is CASSLVLSSYNEQFF. The CDR3 DNA reads TGTGCCAGCAGCTTAGTGTTGAGCTCCTACAATGAGCAGTTCTTC.

This clone came up a few times. The rearrangement joins TRBV11-3 to TRBJ2-6, with D tentatively TRBD1 (6 bases). The CDR3 contains 16 residues. Trimming removed 3 bases at V and 0 bases at J, with 9 bases between. Per the germline V gene, CDR1 is SGHNT and CDR2 is YENEEA. CDR3 in amino acids: CASSFGTTSGANVLTF. CDR3 bases: TGTGCCAGCAGCTTCGGGACAACCTCTGGGGCCAACGTCCTGACTTTC.

This CDR3 is CASSPAGGLSDTQYF. CDR3 coding DNA: TGTGCCAGCAGCCCAGCGGGGGGGCTCTCCGATACGCAGTATTTT. V usage is TRBV11-2 and J usage is TRBJ2-3; 10 bases match TRBD2. Germline V CDR1 and CDR2: SGHAT, FQNNGV. This CDR3 is built from 15 residues. The junction had 8 bases not matched to a gene; V was cut back by 5 bases and J by 6 bases.

This clone has only one observation. The V gene is TRBV19, the J gene TRBJ1-4; TRBD1 matches at 8 bases. Losses at the gene ends were 5 bases for V and 8 bases for J; bases not matched to a gene: 16. The CDR3 extends over 17 amino acids. Germline V gene data show CDR1 as LNHDA and CDR2 as SQIVND (reference sequence). The CDR3 spells CASSQGRKDREGEKLFF. The CDR3 bases are TGTGCCAGTAGTCAAGGAAGAAAGGACAGGGAGGGCGAAAAACTGTTTTTT.

This clone showed up just a few times. The chain combines TRBV7-2 with TRBJ2-7, with 8 positions matching TRBD2. Germline-derived CDR1 and CDR2 are SGHTA and FQGNSA. The CDR3 has 14 residues. V shed 6 bases and J 6 bases; nucleotides not matched to a gene: 10. CDR3 in amino acids: CASSSTGLVGEQYF. CDR3 nucleotide sequence: TGTGCCAGCAGTTCCACGGGACTAGTAGGCGAGCAGTACTTC.

The chain carries TRBV12-3 or TRBV12-4 and TRBJ1-1; TRBD1 is a possible D gene (5 bases). This CDR3 is built from 13 residues. V was pared by 3 bases and J by 5 bases, with 10 bases between. The DNA for the CDR3 is TGTGCCAGCAGTTTTTCAGGGACTACTGAAGCTTTCTTT. This codes for CASSFSGTTEAFF.

This clone was picked up many times. This sequence joins TRBV2 and TRBJ2-7; 7 nucleotides line up with TRBD1. The CDR3 is 12 residues long. V trimming: 3 bases; J trimming: 8 bases; junction bases outside the gene matches: 4. Germline CDR1 SNHLY, CDR2 FYNNEI. The CDR3, as DNA: TGTGCCAGCAGTGATGGGACAGATAAGCAGTACTTC. This codes for CASSDGTDKQYF.

This clone was detected only a few times. The chain is built from TRBV5-1 and TRBJ2-7; TRBD1 is a possible D gene (6 bases). The germline gives CDR1 SGHRS, CDR2 YFSETQ. The germline V and J ends were trimmed by 2 bases and 6 bases, with 15 bases remaining between them. This CDR3 is 14 amino acids long. Written as DNA, the CDR3 is TGCGCCAGCAGCTTCCGGGGCAGGGGTGGCGAGCAGTACTTC. Its translation is CASSFRGRGGEQYF.

The chain recombines TRBV2 with TRBJ2-7, with a tentative D call TRBD2 (5 bases). The CDR3 runs to 11 residues. Trimming took 7 bases from V and 2 from J, leaving 6 bases between them. The V gene's germline CDR1 is SNHLY and CDR2 FYNNEI. CDR3 sequence (DNA): TGTGCCAGCACGGGAACCTACGAGCAGTACTTC. Amino acid sequence: CASTGTYEQYF.

The chain employs TRBV11-3 and TRBJ2-1; 7 positions agree with TRBD1. The germline V gene encodes CDR1 SGHNT and CDR2 YENEEA. This CDR3 region has 16 residues. V was pared by 4 bases and J by 5 bases, with 11 bases of the junction left unmatched. The CDR3: CASSSRQGAGNNEQFF. The CDR3 DNA reads TGTGCCAGCAGCTCTAGACAGGGCGCCGGAAACAATGAGCAGTTCTTC. Complete variable domain (other parts from reference TRBV11-3 and TRBJ2-1): EAGVVQSPRYKIIEKKQPVAFWCNPISGHNTLYWYLQNLGQGPELLIRYENEEAVDDSQLPKDRFSAERLKGVDSTLKIQPAELGDSAVYLCASSSRQGAGNNEQFFGPGTRLTVL.

As DNA, the CDR3 is TGTGCCACCCTCGCGGGACTTGGGAACGAGCAGTACTTC. It specifies CATLAGLGNEQYF. This chain joins TRBV10-3 and TRBJ2-7; maybe TRBD2 (6 bases). V was pared by 10 bases and J by 5 bases, with 18 bases between. Germline values: CDR1 ENHRY, CDR2 SYGVKD. The CDR3 runs to 13 residues.

V is TRBV2 and J is TRBJ2-1; tentatively, D is TRBD2 (5 bases). The germline V and J ends were trimmed by 6 bases and 8 bases, with 11 bases remaining between them. The CDR3 sequence is 12 residues long. Germline CDR1 is SNHLY and CDR2 is FYNNEI. CDR3 protein: CASRTTRYEQFF. CDR3 sequence (DNA): TGTGCCAGCAGAACAACTAGATATGAGCAGTTCTTC.

This sequence joins TRBV7-6 and TRBJ2-5, with 8 bases that match TRBD1. CDR3 length: 15 residues. With V trimmed by 3 bases and J by 1 base, 4 bases remained unmatched. Germline-derived CDR1 and CDR2 are SGHVS and FNYEAQ. The CDR3 protein is CASSFDRGSQETQYF. The CDR3, as DNA: TGTGCCAGCAGCTTCGACAGGGGATCCCAAGAGACCCAGTACTTC.

V usage is TRBV11-2 and J usage is TRBJ2-5; TRBD1 agrees at 7 bases. The CDR3 has 15 residues. Germline CDR1 and CDR2: SGHAT and FQNNGV. V lost 3 bases to trimming and J lost 2 bases; unmatched junction nucleotides: 6. The CDR3 DNA follows: TGTGCCAGCAGCTTCGGACAGGTGACACAAGAGACCCAGTACTTC. Its translation is CASSFGQVTQETQYF.

This clone was seen a few times. The chain uses TRBV5-1 and TRBJ2-7, with D possibly TRBD2 on 6 matching bases. V lost 4 bases and J 6 bases, leaving 20 bases between the germline ends. The CDR3 contains 15 residues. Germline V CDR1 and CDR2: SGHRS, YFSETQ. The CDR3 DNA sequence: TGCGCCAGCAGCCTGGGTGGCACTAGCCAACCCGAGCAGTACTTC. Translation: CASSLGGTSQPEQYF.

The chain couples TRBV10-2 to TRBJ2-5; no clear D gene. V shed 4 bases and J shed 4 bases, with 40 bases lying between them. This CDR3 comprises 23 residues. From germline, CDR1 is WSHSY and CDR2 SAAADI. CDR3 nucleotides: TGCGCCAGCAGTGCTGTCGGGTTGGATCCCCCTGAGAGGCGTTTGCGTGTGCGAGAGACCCAGTACTTC. This sequence encodes CASSAVGLDPPERRLRVRETQYF.

The chain combines TRBV7-8 with TRBJ1-5; D may be TRBD1 (5 bases). The CDR3 length is 15 residues. Per germline, CDR1 SGHVS and CDR2 FQNEAQ. Trimming removed 5 bases at V and 4 bases at J, with 15 bases between. DNA of the CDR3: TGTGCCAGCAGCCTAGGGAACGGGGGGAATCAGCCCCAGCATTTT. The encoded protein is CASSLGNGGNQPQHF.

This chain uses TRBV6-5 with TRBJ1-1; a possible D gene is TRBD1 (5 bases). The CDR3 is 14 residues long. From germline, CDR1 is MNHEY and CDR2 SVGAGI. V lost 6 bases to trimming and J lost 0 bases, with 11 bases between them. The CDR3 DNA reads TGTGCCAGCAGAACTACAGGAATGAACACTGAAGCTTTCTTT. Its protein product is CASRTTGMNTEAFF.

This sequence joins TRBV7-2 and TRBJ1-1; D is unresolved. Germline V lookup: CDR1 SGHTA, CDR2 FQGNSA. V gave up 5 bases and J gave up 4 bases, with 23 bases separating them. The CDR3 is 17 amino acids. CDR3 sequence reads: CASSTILAGRLFTEAFF. The CDR3 DNA reads as TGTGCCAGCAGCACAATTTTGGCAGGCCGCCTTTTCACTGAAGCTTTCTTT.